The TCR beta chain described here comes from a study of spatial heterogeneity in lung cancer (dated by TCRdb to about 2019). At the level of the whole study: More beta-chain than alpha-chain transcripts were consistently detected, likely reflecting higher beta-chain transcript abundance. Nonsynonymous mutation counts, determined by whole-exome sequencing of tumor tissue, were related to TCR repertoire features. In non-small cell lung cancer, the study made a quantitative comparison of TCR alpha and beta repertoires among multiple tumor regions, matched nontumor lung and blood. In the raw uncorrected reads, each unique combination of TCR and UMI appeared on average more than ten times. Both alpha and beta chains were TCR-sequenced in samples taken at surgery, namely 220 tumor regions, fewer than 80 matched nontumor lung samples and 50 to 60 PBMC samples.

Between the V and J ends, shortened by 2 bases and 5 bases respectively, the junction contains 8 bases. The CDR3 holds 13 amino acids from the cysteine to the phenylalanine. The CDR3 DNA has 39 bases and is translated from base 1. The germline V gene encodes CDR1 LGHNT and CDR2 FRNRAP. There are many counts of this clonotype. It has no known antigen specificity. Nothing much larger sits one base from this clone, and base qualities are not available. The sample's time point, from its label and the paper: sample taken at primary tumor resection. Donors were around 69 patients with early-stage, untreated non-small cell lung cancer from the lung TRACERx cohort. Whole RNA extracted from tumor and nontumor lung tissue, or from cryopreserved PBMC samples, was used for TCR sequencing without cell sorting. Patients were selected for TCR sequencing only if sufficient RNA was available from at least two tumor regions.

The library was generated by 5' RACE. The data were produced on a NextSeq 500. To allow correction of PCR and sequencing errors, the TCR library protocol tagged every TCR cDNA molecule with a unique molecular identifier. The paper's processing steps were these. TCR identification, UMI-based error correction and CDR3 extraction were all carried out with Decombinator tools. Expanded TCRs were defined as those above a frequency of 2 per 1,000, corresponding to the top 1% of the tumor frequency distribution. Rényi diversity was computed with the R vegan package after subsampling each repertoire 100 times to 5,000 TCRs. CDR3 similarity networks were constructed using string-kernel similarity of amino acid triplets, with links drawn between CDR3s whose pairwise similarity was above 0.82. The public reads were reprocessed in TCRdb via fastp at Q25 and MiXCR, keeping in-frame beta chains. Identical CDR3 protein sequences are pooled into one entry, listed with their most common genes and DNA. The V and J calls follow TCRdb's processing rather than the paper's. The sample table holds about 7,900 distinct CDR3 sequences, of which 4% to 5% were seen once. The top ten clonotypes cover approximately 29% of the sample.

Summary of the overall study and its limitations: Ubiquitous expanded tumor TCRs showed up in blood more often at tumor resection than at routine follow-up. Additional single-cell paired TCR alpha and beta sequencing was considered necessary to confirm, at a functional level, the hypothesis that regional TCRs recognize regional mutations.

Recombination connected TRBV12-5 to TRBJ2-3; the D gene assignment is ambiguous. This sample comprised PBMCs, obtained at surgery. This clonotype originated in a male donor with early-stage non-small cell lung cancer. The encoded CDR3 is CASGLKRGDTQYF. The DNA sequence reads TGTGCTAGTGGTTTGAAGCGTGGAGATACGCAGTATTTT.